These 9 T cell receptor beta chains were sequenced from one sample in a study of blood T cell repertoires in COVID-19. Sequencing used immunoSEQ multiplex PCR; TCRdb keeps in-frame clones, though not all of them. The table includes roughly 300,000 clones, around 87% detected once. The sequenced sample was peripheral blood. All receptors derive from a woman in her thirties or forties who had recovered from COVID-19.

This sequence joins TRBV7-6 and TRBJ1-1; TRBD1 is a possible D gene (6 bases). The CDR3 contains 14 residues. Germline V lookup: CDR1 SGHVS, CDR2 FNYEAQ. V gave up 3 bases and J gave up 4 bases, with 12 bases separating them. CDR3 nucleotides: TGTGCCAGCAGCTTTACAGGGCGGGCCACTGAAGCTTTCTTT. This sequence encodes CASSFTGRATEAFF.

The rearrangement joins TRBV5-1 to TRBJ2-3, with 14 bases that match TRBD2. The germline CDR1 and CDR2 sequences are SGHRS and YFSETQ. This CDR3 region has 17 residues. V lost 7 bases, J lost 2 bases, and 9 bases stayed unmatched. CDR3 protein: CASGKGLAGENTDTQYF. For the CDR3, the DNA is TGCGCCAGCGGCAAGGGACTAGCGGGGGAGAACACAGATACGCAGTATTTT.

The sample holds a few counts of this clone. The genes are TRBV2 and TRBJ1-2; 9 nucleotides agree with TRBD1. Trimming removed 6 bases from V and 4 bases from J; junction bases left unmatched: 3. The CDR3 is 13 amino acids. Germline CDR1 is SNHLY and CDR2 is FYNNEI. This CDR3 reads CASRRTGAYGYTF. The CDR3 DNA reads TGTGCCAGCAGGCGGACAGGGGCCTATGGCTACACCTTC.

DNA of the CDR3: TGTGCCAGCAGCCGTTACTTCCAAGAGACCCAGTACTTC. Protein: CASSRYFQETQYF. The chain uses TRBV6-5 and TRBJ2-5; D not resolved. The CDR3 loop spans 13 amino acids. CDR1 and CDR2 from the germline V gene are MNHEY and SVGAGI. Trimming left V 6 bases short and J 1 base short, with 9 bases between.

The chain carries TRBV5-4 and TRBJ2-6; 7 nucleotides agree with TRBD1. CDR1 SGHNT and CDR2 YYREEE come from the germline V gene (reference sequence). The CDR3 runs 20 residues. The trim removed 4 bases at V and 0 bases at J, leaving 16 bases unmatched. CDR3 in amino acids: CASSTSWDSLLTSGANVLTF. The CDR3 DNA reads as TGTGCCAGCAGCACTTCCTGGGACAGCTTACTCACCTCTGGGGCCAACGTCCTGACTTTC.

The V gene is TRBV7-2, the J gene TRBJ2-1, with 9 bases aligning to TRBD2. Per the germline V gene, CDR1 is SGHTA and CDR2 is FQGNSA. Germline trimming cut 1 base from V and 16 bases from J; bases unmatched to any gene: 5. CDR3 size: 12 residues. The CDR3: CASSLDGTSPFF. In DNA form, the CDR3 reads TGTGCCAGCAGCTTAGATGGGACTAGCCCATTCTTC. The complete variable domain, with remaining parts taken from reference TRBV7-2 and TRBJ2-1, reads GAGVSQSPSNKVTEKGKDVELRCDPISGHTALYWYRQSLGQGLEFLIYFQGNSAPDKSGLPSDRFSAERTGGSVSTLTIQRTQQEDSAVYLCASSLDGTSPFFGPGTRLTVL.

V is TRBV10-1 and J is TRBJ1-2, with 7 positions matching TRBD1. The CDR3 length is 13 residues. Germline-derived CDR1 and CDR2 are WNHNN and SYGVQD (reference sequence). After removal of 5 bases from V and 14 bases from J, the junction contained 14 bases not matched to a gene. The chain's CDR3 is CASSLPRDSKETF. CDR3 DNA: TGCGCCAGCAGTTTACCCCGGGACAGTAAGGAAACCTTC.

The rearrangement joins TRBV12-5 to TRBJ2-1; 7 bases align to TRBD1. The CDR3 covers 12 residues. The V and J ends lost 6 bases and 5 bases, in that order; junction bases with no gene match: 1. Germline lookup yields CDR1 LGHNT and CDR2 FRNRAP. CDR3 amino acids: CASGGTDNEQFF. As DNA, the CDR3 is TGTGCTAGTGGGGGGACAGACAATGAGCAGTTCTTC.

The rearrangement links TRBV27 to TRBJ2-7; D perhaps matches TRBD1 (5 bases). The CDR3 totals 15 residues. Germline lookup yields CDR1 MNHEY and CDR2 SMNVEV (reference sequence). V lost 5 bases to trimming and J lost 2 bases, with 16 bases between them. CDR3 coding DNA: TGTGCCAGCAGTCCCGGACACGGTTTCGCCTACGAGCAGTACTTC. Its translation: CASSPGHGFAYEQYF.